This T cell receptor beta chain was observed in a study of T cells in Graves' hyperthyroidism and ophthalmopathy (dated by TCRdb to about 2019). Regarding the study in general: Peripheral blood samples were taken at initial diagnosis, before any treatment was given. To identify distinguishing TCR V-J signatures, a discovery cohort of some 100 patients was used, comprising approximately 40 with Graves' ophthalmopathy and around 57 with stable Graves' hyperthyroidism. An independent validation cohort of about 20 hyperthyroidism patients and about 15 patients who later progressed to ophthalmopathy tested prospective prediction of ophthalmopathy. The roughly 91 discovery patients were randomly split 7:3 into training and test sets. In roughly six Graves' hyperthyroidism patients, the study also compared T-cell repertoires from thyroid tissue with T-cell repertoires from blood. After blood sampling, hyperthyroidism patients were treated with methimazole at a starting dose of 30 mg daily, and ophthalmopathy patients were treated with high-dose intravenous methylprednisolone. According to the paper, TCR Vbeta CDR3 sequencing was carried out on around 140 peripheral blood samples, which came from fewer than 50 ophthalmopathy, fewer than 80 hyperthyroidism and about 17 progressor patients. General study outcomes and caveats: In validation, progression to ophthalmopathy was predicted by the model with roughly 69% sensitivity and 72% to 80% specificity, a median of roughly 6.4 months before onset. A model built on a 13 V-J signature distinguished ophthalmopathy from stable hyperthyroidism, reaching 87.88% sensitivity and about 81% specificity in cross-validation and 80%/75% in testing. Sample size was not statistically predetermined, and investigators were not blinded to group allocation. Most expanded thyroid clonotypes (frequency above 0.001) were also detected in blood, suggesting blood repertoires may reflect thyroid immune responses.

Graves' hyperthyroidism was defined as stable when no progression to ophthalmopathy occurred over 18 months of follow-up. Hyperthyroidism patients were newly diagnosed, had a disease duration of under 2 months, and were aged 18 to 65 years. Exclusion was applied to patients with uncontrolled infections, other autoimmune diseases, pregnancy or lactation. Clinical symptoms, serum thyroxine and TRAb, thyroid ultrasound, and orbital computed tomography formed the basis for the diagnoses. PBMCs were isolated from approximately 10 ml of fresh peripheral blood by Ficoll-Paque density gradient centrifugation. Total RNA was extracted using Trizol reagent, and RNA quality was assessed on an Agilent 2100 Bioanalyzer. Comment on this clonotype: Its specific antigen is unknown. Base qualities are not at hand, and no much larger clone is one base apart.

The TCR beta CDR3 regions were amplified from RNA transcripts. For the first round of RT-PCR on the TCR CDR3, the HTBI primer set was used together with the Qiagen OneStep RT-PCR kit. A second multiplex PCR round built the libraries, followed by size selection and purification. Paired-end sequencing of the libraries was performed with 100 bp reads on an Illumina HiSeq2000. The authors' pipeline ran thus. SOAPnuke was used to process the raw data, removing reads that contained adapters or uncalled bases, had a mean Phred below 15, or lacked an exact match to the constant primer or identifier. COPE v1.2.5 was used to merge high-quality paired reads, and clonotypes were defined as unique nucleotide sequences. Clonotypes were aligned to IMGT TRBV, TRBD and TRBJ reference segments using MiTCR v1.1. The analysis included only V-J combinations with a frequency above 0.0001, which together covered around 99% of the repertoires. The TCS score was defined as the ratio of F50 (clonal expansion) to E x V (chaos), calculated using BLOSUM62-based TCRdist between CDR3 peptides within each V-J. Welch's t-statistics and random forest reduced 500 to 550 V-J features to 13, which were used in a naive Bayes classifier (R e1071). The public reads were run again by TCRdb, first through fastp at Q25 and then through MiXCR, and only productive beta chains were kept. Here each entry gathers all rows of one CDR3 protein and keeps the most common genes and DNA. TCRdb's processing, not the authors', yielded these V and J calls. Within this sample are some 700,000 distinct CDR3 sequences, with around a sixth of them counted one time only. Of the sample, around a sixth is held by the ten largest clones.

V drops 1 base and J drops 4 bases, leaving 16 bases in between. There are 16 amino acids in the CDR3, from cysteine to phenylalanine inclusive. Kept here is only the CDR3 DNA, which spans 48 bases and is read in frame from base 1. The germline V gene (reference sequence) supplies CDR1 SGHKS and CDR2 YYEKEE. This clonotype was sampled from a man over 45 with Graves' hyperthyroidism. The material sequenced was blood. The sequence is built from TRBV5-5 and TRBJ2-3; the D gene assignment is ambiguous. This receptor carries the CDR3 CASSLQASEAADTQYF. The sequence in DNA is TGTGCCAGCAGCTTGCAAGCTAGTGAGGCCGCAGATACGCAGTATTTT.